This is a list of T cell receptor beta chains from one sample in a study of cytomegalovirus exposure and HLA in healthy donors. Clones were read by immunoSEQ multiplex PCR, and TCRdb kept only the in-frame ones, dropping some. This table has about 160,000 clones, 84% appearing once. Sequences were obtained from PBMCs. The receptors originated from a man aged 25-45 years in good health and CMV-seropositive. Each CDR3 is given with its conserved first and last residue. Each record gives: D gene, V gene, clone size, J gene, CDR3 DNA, CDR3 protein. A D gene is named only where the DNA matches it firmly. Size is stated for part of the rows, as once, few or many counts, or as a class when the clone is expanded.

D: TRBD2; V: TRBV30; size: .; J: TRBJ2-4; DNA: TGTGCCTGGAGGGGAACTAGCGGGAGCGACCTAGCCAAAAACATTCAGTACTTC; CDR3: CAWRGTSGSDLAKNIQYF
D: .; V: TRBV5-1; size: .; J: TRBJ2-3; DNA: TGCGCCAGCAGCTTCGGAGCGACAGATACGCAGTATTTT; CDR3: CASSFGATDTQYF
D: .; V: TRBV28; size: .; J: TRBJ1-1; DNA: TGTGCCAGCAGTTTATCTTCCAGTTGGGGCGATTTCAACACTGAAGCTTTCTTT; CDR3: CASSLSSSWGDFNTEAFF
D: .; V: TRBV5-1; size: .; J: TRBJ2-7; DNA: TGCGCCAGCAGCCTTCTGTGGGGGCCGACCTACGAGCAGTACTTC; CDR3: CASSLLWGPTYEQYF
D: .; V: TRBV19; size: once; J: TRBJ1-1; DNA: TGTGCCAGTGGGCTTTCTGGAGGACGAGCTGAAGCTTTCTTT; CDR3: CASGLSGGRAEAFF
D: .; V: TRBV18; size: .; J: TRBJ1-1; DNA: TGTGCCAGCTCACCACAGGGGGTGAACACTGAAGCTTTCTTT; CDR3: CASSPQGVNTEAFF
D: .; V: TRBV19; size: .; J: TRBJ2-7; DNA: TGTGCCAGTAGTACCACCTCTAGGGGCGGTTACTACGAGCAGTACTTC; CDR3: CASSTTSRGGYYEQYF
D: .; V: TRBV28; size: .; J: TRBJ1-2; DNA: TGTGCCAGCAGAGTGACCGGACAGCTCTATGGCTACACCTTC; CDR3: CASRVTGQLYGYTF
D: .; V: TRBV5-1; size: .; J: TRBJ1-1; DNA: TGCGCCAGCAGCTTGGAGGAGACGACTGAAGCTTTCTTT; CDR3: CASSLEETTEAFF
D: TRBD1; V: TRBV6-1; size: .; J: TRBJ1-4; DNA: TGTGCCAGCACACAGGGGATGGGTAATGAAAAACTGTTTTTT; CDR3: CASTQGMGNEKLFF
D: TRBD1; V: TRBV11-2; size: once; J: TRBJ2-7; DNA: TGTGCCAGCAGCTTAAACAGGGGCGAGCAGTACTTC; CDR3: CASSLNRGEQYF
D: .; V: TRBV4-3; size: .; J: TRBJ1-5; DNA: TGCGCCAGCAGCCAAGGTATCGAGGGAGGTCAGCCCCAGCATTTT; CDR3: CASSQGIEGGQPQHF
D: TRBD1; V: TRBV11-3; size: .; J: TRBJ2-3; DNA: TGTGCCAGCAGCGCCGGGACAGGGGTAATAGATACGCAGTATTTT; CDR3: CASSAGTGVIDTQYF
D: TRBD2; V: TRBV6-4; size: .; J: TRBJ2-3; DNA: TGTGCCAGCAGTGTCACTAGCGGGAGCCCCACAGATACGCAGTATTTT; CDR3: CASSVTSGSPTDTQYF
D: TRBD1; V: TRBV7-3; size: .; J: TRBJ2-1; DNA: TGTGCCAGCACCGGGACAGGGGCCTACAATGAGCAGTTCTTC; CDR3: CASTGTGAYNEQFF
D: .; V: TRBV6-5; size: .; J: TRBJ2-2; DNA: TGTGCCAGCAGTCTCACCAAACAGGGCGGAGGGGAGCTGTTTTTT; CDR3: CASSLTKQGGGELFF
D: .; V: TRBV27; size: once; J: TRBJ2-1; DNA: TGTGCCAGCAGTTTAAAGCCAAACAGGGACGTCAATGAGCAGTTCTTC; CDR3: CASSLKPNRDVNEQFF
D: .; V: TRBV4-1; size: .; J: TRBJ2-1; DNA: TGCGCCAGCAGCCAAGTGGCGATTCTAAGCGGTGAGCAGTTCTTC; CDR3: CASSQVAILSGEQFF